This TCR beta chain was retrieved from a study of blood T cells in healthy people across ages. Study at large: Template switching captured about one barcoded beta molecule per two T cells. Study outcomes and limitations: When set beside aged donors, long-lived donors presented more naive CD4+ cells and higher diversity. In older individuals, TCR beta diversity per million T cells was lower, falling roughly linearly with age.

For the second PCR, which ran for about 7 to 12 cycles, a sample-barcoded 5' primer and a J-beta primer mix were used. A template-switch adaptor that had 12 random nucleotides put a tag on each cDNA molecule. In TCRdb, the 5' RACE reads were re-called with MiXCR into one record per CDR3 protein. This table has hundreds of thousands of distinct CDR3 sequences, 40% to 65% appearing once. This clonotype came up many times. As yet, its antigen is unknown. Sequences were obtained from blood. This receptor was taken from a woman at least 80 years old in good health.

The CDR3 DNA follows: TGTGCCATCAGTGGATTCAAGCAGCCCCAGCATTTT. Encoded protein: CAISGFKQPQHF. The chain combines TRBV10-3 with TRBJ1-5; no clear D. Trimming left V 4 bases short and J 7 bases short, with 8 bases between. The germline V gene encodes CDR1 ENHRY and CDR2 SYGVKD. This CDR3 has 12 residues.